Listed below are T cell receptor beta chains from one sample, sequenced in a study of T-cell memory formation after mild COVID-19. TCRdb used MiXCR to reprocess the 5' RACE reads, holding one entry per CDR3 protein. Here the sample spans roughly 600,000 distinct CDR3 sequences, 15% to 20% being singletons. Specimen: PBMCs or a T cell subset sorted from them (not recorded which). The receptors here all came from an adult woman who had mild COVID-19 (a few samples of this study predate the infection). Cell type and time point are not known. The CDR3 runs from the conserved cysteine through the conserved F or W. A D gene is named only where the DNA matches it firmly. Part of the rows lack a size; the others show once, few, many or a class for expanded clones.

CDR3aa: CSVGGPSGRTTYEQYF
CDR3nt: TGCAGCGTTGGGGGCCCGAGCGGGAGGACCACCTACGAGCAGTACTTC
j_gene: TRBJ2-7
abundance: -
d_gene: TRBD2
v_gene: TRBV29-1

CDR3aa: CASSLGQAGYKNIQYF
CDR3nt: TGTGCCAGCAGTTTAGGGCAAGCGGGATACAAAAACATTCAGTACTTC
j_gene: TRBJ2-4
abundance: few
d_gene: TRBD2
v_gene: TRBV12-3/TRBV12-4

CDR3aa: CATSDFAAEQFF
CDR3nt: TGTGCCACCAGTGATTTTGCGGCGGAGCAGTTCTTC
j_gene: TRBJ2-1
abundance: few
d_gene: -
v_gene: TRBV24-1

CDR3aa: CATGGTEGKTQYF
CDR3nt: TGTGCCACCGGCGGGACCGAAGGGAAGACCCAGTACTTC
j_gene: TRBJ2-5
abundance: few
d_gene: -
v_gene: TRBV12-3/TRBV12-4

CDR3aa: CASSQEGSGGEMAYNEQFF
CDR3nt: TGTGCCAGCAGCCAAGAGGGTAGCGGGGGGGAGATGGCCTACAATGAGCAGTTCTTC
j_gene: TRBJ2-1
abundance: -
d_gene: TRBD2
v_gene: TRBV4-2

CDR3aa: CASSGQSNQPQHF
CDR3nt: TGTGCCAGCAGCGGTCAGAGCAATCAGCCCCAGCATTTT
j_gene: TRBJ1-5
abundance: many
d_gene: -
v_gene: TRBV6-1

CDR3aa: CASSSKTILGTATEAFF
CDR3nt: TGCGCCAGCAGCTCAAAGACGATCCTCGGGACGGCAACTGAAGCTTTCTTT
j_gene: TRBJ1-1
abundance: -
d_gene: -
v_gene: TRBV5-1

CDR3aa: CASSGLGNTIYF
CDR3nt: TGTGCCAGCAGCGGACTCGGAAACACCATATATTTT
j_gene: TRBJ1-3
abundance: -
d_gene: -
v_gene: TRBV9

CDR3aa: CASSRSGTTTYEQYF
CDR3nt: TGCGCCAGCAGCCGTTCCGGGACTACTACCTACGAGCAGTACTTC
j_gene: TRBJ2-7
abundance: few
d_gene: TRBD2
v_gene: TRBV5-1

CDR3aa: CASSYQDPETQYF
CDR3nt: TGTGCCAGCAGTTATCAGGACCCAGAGACCCAGTACTTC
j_gene: TRBJ2-5
abundance: -
d_gene: -
v_gene: TRBV6-2/TRBV6-3

CDR3aa: CASSRLQGLAGVERLNEQFF
CDR3nt: TGTGCCAGCAGCCGCCTACAGGGACTAGCGGGAGTTGAGCGGTTGAATGAGCAGTTCTTC
j_gene: TRBJ2-1
abundance: -
d_gene: TRBD2
v_gene: TRBV7-8

CDR3aa: CATSREYRDSYEQYF
CDR3nt: TGTGCCACCAGCAGAGAATACAGGGACTCCTACGAGCAGTACTTC
j_gene: TRBJ2-7
abundance: -
d_gene: -
v_gene: TRBV15

CDR3aa: CASSHRRWTSGRIGYEQYF
CDR3nt: TGTGCCAGCAGCCACCGCCGCTGGACTAGCGGGAGGATTGGTTACGAGCAGTACTTC
j_gene: TRBJ2-7
abundance: few
d_gene: TRBD2
v_gene: TRBV7-9

CDR3aa: CASSSSPFYEQYF
CDR3nt: TGTGCCAGCAGTAGCTCTCCCTTCTACGAGCAGTACTTC
j_gene: TRBJ2-7
abundance: -
d_gene: -
v_gene: TRBV7-2

CDR3aa: CASSLNRLSSGANVLTF
CDR3nt: TGTGCCAGCAGCTTGAACAGGTTAAGCTCTGGGGCCAACGTCCTGACTTTC
j_gene: TRBJ2-6
abundance: many
d_gene: -
v_gene: TRBV11-2

CDR3aa: CASSWMTKRRRGNEQYF
CDR3nt: TGTGCCAGCAGCTGGATGACTAAGCGGAGGCGGGGGAACGAGCAGTACTTC
j_gene: TRBJ2-7
abundance: many
d_gene: TRBD2
v_gene: TRBV5-6

CDR3aa: CSAREYGTGLNYGYTF
CDR3nt: TGCAGTGCTAGAGAGTACGGGACAGGGTTGAACTATGGCTACACCTTC
j_gene: TRBJ1-2
abundance: -
d_gene: TRBD1
v_gene: TRBV20-1

CDR3aa: CAISVRAQETQYF
CDR3nt: TGTGCCATCAGTGTTAGGGCCCAAGAGACCCAGTACTTC
j_gene: TRBJ2-5
abundance: few
d_gene: -
v_gene: TRBV10-3

CDR3aa: CASSRDRGTNQPQHF
CDR3nt: TGCGCCAGCAGCCGGGACAGGGGCACTAATCAGCCCCAGCATTTT
j_gene: TRBJ1-5
abundance: -
d_gene: TRBD1
v_gene: TRBV4-3

CDR3aa: CASSFFRGAEDEQFF
CDR3nt: TGTGCCAGCAGTTTCTTTAGGGGGGCCGAGGATGAGCAGTTCTTC
j_gene: TRBJ2-1
abundance: few
d_gene: -
v_gene: TRBV28

CDR3aa: CASSHTSGGEDTQYF
CDR3nt: TGTGCCAGCAGTCATACTAGCGGGGGGGAAGATACGCAGTATTTT
j_gene: TRBJ2-3
abundance: -
d_gene: TRBD2
v_gene: TRBV2

CDR3aa: CASSPRDHLRDYGYTF
CDR3nt: TGCGCCAGCAGCCCCCGGGACCACTTGAGGGACTATGGCTACACCTTC
j_gene: TRBJ1-2
abundance: -
d_gene: -
v_gene: TRBV4-1

CDR3aa: CASSLGGPYNTQYF
CDR3nt: TGTGCCAGCAGCTTAGGTGGACCCTATAATACGCAGTATTTT
j_gene: TRBJ2-3
abundance: -
d_gene: -
v_gene: TRBV11-2

CDR3aa: CASSLFGGEQYF
CDR3nt: TGTGCCAGCAGTTTATTCGGGGGCGAGCAGTACTTC
j_gene: TRBJ2-7
abundance: many
d_gene: -
v_gene: TRBV27

CDR3aa: CASSKGLAGVETQYF
CDR3nt: TGTGCCAGCAGCAAGGGACTAGCGGGGGTGGAGACCCAGTACTTC
j_gene: TRBJ2-5
abundance: -
d_gene: TRBD2
v_gene: TRBV7-8

CDR3aa: CASSVVEKGPPYEQYF
CDR3nt: TGTGCCAGCAGCGTAGTGGAGAAGGGCCCCCCCTACGAGCAGTACTTC
j_gene: TRBJ2-7
abundance: few
d_gene: -
v_gene: TRBV9

CDR3aa: CSETDLNTEAFF
CDR3nt: TGCAGCGAGACAGACTTGAACACTGAAGCTTTCTTT
j_gene: TRBJ1-1
abundance: -
d_gene: -
v_gene: TRBV29-1

CDR3aa: CSATIGGGHQPQHF
CDR3nt: TGCAGTGCTACCATTGGGGGGGGACATCAGCCCCAGCATTTT
j_gene: TRBJ1-5
abundance: -
d_gene: -
v_gene: TRBV20-1

CDR3aa: CASRQGASGYTF
CDR3nt: TGTGCCAGCAGGCAGGGGGCAAGCGGCTACACCTTC
j_gene: TRBJ1-2
abundance: few
d_gene: TRBD1
v_gene: TRBV12-3/TRBV12-4

CDR3aa: CSVRVIGELFF
CDR3nt: TGCAGCGTTCGGGTTATCGGGGAGCTGTTTTTT
j_gene: TRBJ2-2
abundance: -
d_gene: -
v_gene: TRBV29-1

CDR3aa: CASSYSGPNGNQPQHF
CDR3nt: TGTGCCAGCAGTTACTCGGGACCGAACGGCAATCAGCCCCAGCATTTT
j_gene: TRBJ1-5
abundance: few
d_gene: -
v_gene: TRBV6-5

CDR3aa: CASSLDGGTVQETQYF
CDR3nt: TGTGCCAGCAGCTTAGACGGAGGGACAGTACAAGAGACCCAGTACTTC
j_gene: TRBJ2-5
abundance: many
d_gene: -
v_gene: TRBV7-6

CDR3aa: CARSGGVLYEQYF
CDR3nt: TGTGCCAGAAGCGGGGGCGTACTCTACGAGCAGTACTTC
j_gene: TRBJ2-7
abundance: -
d_gene: TRBD2
v_gene: TRBV9

CDR3aa: CATSVEGEAFF
CDR3nt: TGTGCCACCAGCGTCGAAGGGGAAGCTTTCTTT
j_gene: TRBJ1-1
abundance: once
d_gene: -
v_gene: TRBV15

CDR3aa: CASSPPFAAAFF
CDR3nt: TGTGCCAGCTCACCACCGTTTGCCGCAGCTTTCTTT
j_gene: TRBJ1-1
abundance: many
d_gene: -
v_gene: TRBV18

CDR3aa: CASSALGGHSNQPQHF
CDR3nt: TGTGCCAGCAGTGCACTTGGGGGGCATAGCAATCAGCCCCAGCATTTT
j_gene: TRBJ1-5
abundance: -
d_gene: -
v_gene: TRBV12-3/TRBV12-4

CDR3aa: CAWSDGSANEQFF
CDR3nt: TGTGCCTGGAGTGACGGGAGTGCGAATGAGCAGTTCTTC
j_gene: TRBJ2-1
abundance: few
d_gene: -
v_gene: TRBV30

CDR3aa: CASSISILTEAFF
CDR3nt: TGTGCCAGTAGTATCTCCATCCTCACTGAAGCTTTCTTT
j_gene: TRBJ1-1
abundance: -
d_gene: -
v_gene: TRBV19

CDR3aa: CASSFLAGESSTDTQYF
CDR3nt: TGTGCCAGCAGCTTCCTAGCGGGAGAATCAAGCACAGATACGCAGTATTTT
j_gene: TRBJ2-3
abundance: -
d_gene: TRBD2
v_gene: TRBV7-8

CDR3aa: CASRLTSGGYNEQFF
CDR3nt: TGTGCCAGCAGACTTACTAGCGGGGGATACAATGAGCAGTTCTTC
j_gene: TRBJ2-1
abundance: few
d_gene: TRBD2
v_gene: TRBV12-3/TRBV12-4

CDR3aa: CASSPKTKAYDEQFF
CDR3nt: TGTGCCAGCAGCCCTAAGACTAAGGCGTACGATGAGCAGTTCTTC
j_gene: TRBJ2-1
abundance: -
d_gene: -
v_gene: TRBV7-7

CDR3aa: CSVLTGVSYGYTF
CDR3nt: TGCAGCGTGTTGACAGGGGTATCCTATGGCTACACCTTC
j_gene: TRBJ1-2
abundance: -
d_gene: TRBD1
v_gene: TRBV29-1